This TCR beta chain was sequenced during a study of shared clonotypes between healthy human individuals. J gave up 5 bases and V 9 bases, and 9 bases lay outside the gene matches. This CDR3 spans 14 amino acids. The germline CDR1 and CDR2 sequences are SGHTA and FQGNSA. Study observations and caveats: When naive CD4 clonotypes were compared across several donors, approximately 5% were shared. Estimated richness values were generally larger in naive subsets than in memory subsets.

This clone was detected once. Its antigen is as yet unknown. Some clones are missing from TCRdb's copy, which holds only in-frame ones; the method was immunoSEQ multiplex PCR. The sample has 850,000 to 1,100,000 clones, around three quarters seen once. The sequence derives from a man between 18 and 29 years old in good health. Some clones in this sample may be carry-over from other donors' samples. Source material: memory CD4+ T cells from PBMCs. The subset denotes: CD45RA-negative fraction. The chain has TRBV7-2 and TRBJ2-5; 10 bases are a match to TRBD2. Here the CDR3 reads CASGLAGVRETQYF. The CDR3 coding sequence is TGTGCCAGTGGGCTAGCGGGAGTCCGCGAGACCCAGTACTTC.